This record covers a single TCR beta chain. The antigen is not known. The isolated RNA, all of it, was reverse transcribed, so expressed TCRB transcripts were what got sequenced. Assay used: immunoSEQ multiplex PCR; TCRdb lists only in-frame clones, some missing. The data contain approximately 150,000 clones, approximately 13% of them singletons. This record comes from a study of beta chain features in type 1 diabetes. The CDR3 is made up of 14 amino acids. Deletions cut 2 bases from V and 2 bases from J, with 8 bases between. Germline V gene lookup returns CDR1 SGHVS and CDR2 FQNEAQ. A CD45RO/CCR7/CD25/CD127/CD95/CD27 panel sorted naive, central memory, regulatory and stem cell-like memory CD4+ cells. General study points: In all four CD4+ subsets, TCRB CDR3 length was significantly, moderately reduced in type 1 diabetes.

The V gene is TRBV7-8, the J gene TRBJ2-3, with D unresolved. This TCR came from a man younger than 35 with type 1 diabetes. The sample comprised central memory CD4+ T cells from blood. The CDR3 loop reads CASSLNLVTDTQYF. The CDR3 coding sequence is TGTGCCAGCAGCTTAAATCTAGTCACAGATACGCAGTATTTT.